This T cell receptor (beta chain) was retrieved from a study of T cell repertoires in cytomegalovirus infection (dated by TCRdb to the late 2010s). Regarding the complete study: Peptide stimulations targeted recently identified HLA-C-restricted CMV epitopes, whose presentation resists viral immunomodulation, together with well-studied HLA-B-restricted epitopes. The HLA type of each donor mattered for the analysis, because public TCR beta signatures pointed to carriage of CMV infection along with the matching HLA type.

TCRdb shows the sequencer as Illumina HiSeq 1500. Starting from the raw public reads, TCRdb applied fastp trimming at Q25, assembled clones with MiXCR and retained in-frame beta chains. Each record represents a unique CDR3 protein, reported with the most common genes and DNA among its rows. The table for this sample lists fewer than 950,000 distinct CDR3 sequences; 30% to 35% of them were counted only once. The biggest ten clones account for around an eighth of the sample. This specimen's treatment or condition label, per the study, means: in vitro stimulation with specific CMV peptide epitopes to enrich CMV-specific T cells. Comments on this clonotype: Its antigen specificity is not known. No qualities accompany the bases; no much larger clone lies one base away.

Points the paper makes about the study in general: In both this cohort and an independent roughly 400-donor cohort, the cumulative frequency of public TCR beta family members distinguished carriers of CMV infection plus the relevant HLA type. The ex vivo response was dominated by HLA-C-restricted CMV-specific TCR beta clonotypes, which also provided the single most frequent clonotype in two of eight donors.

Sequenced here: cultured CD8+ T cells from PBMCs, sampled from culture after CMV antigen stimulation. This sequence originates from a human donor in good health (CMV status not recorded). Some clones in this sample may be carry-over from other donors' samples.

The DNA sequence reads TGTGCCAGCAGCCGGACGGTAGCTAACTATGGCTACACCTTC. Its translation is CASSRTVANYGYTF. This chain joins TRBV6-5 to TRBJ1-2; the D gene is not confidently resolved. According to the germline V gene, CDR1 reads MNHEY and CDR2 reads SVGAGI. The cysteine opens and the phenylalanine closes a CDR3 of 14 amino acids. The retained sequence is limited to the CDR3, 42 bases, with the frame set at the first base. Deletion took 6 bases off V and 0 bases off J, with a span of 11 bases between the germline ends.